These 30 T cell receptor beta chains share one sample of origin, sequenced in a study of shared clonotypes between healthy human individuals. TCRdb's copy holds only in-frame clones and misses some; the assay was immunoSEQ multiplex PCR. The sample lists approximately 180,000 clones, approximately 92% occurring once. The sequenced material came from naive CD4+ T cells sorted from blood. Subset in this sample: CD45RA+ positively selected. The receptors here all came from a woman aged 25 to 45 in good health.

The V call is TRBV30, the J call TRBJ1-5; 7 bases are shared with TRBD1. This CDR3 contains 13 residues. In germline, CDR1 is GTSNPN, CDR2 SVGIG (reference sequence). V trimming: 1 base; J trimming: 7 bases; junction bases outside the gene matches: 4. DNA of the CDR3: TGTGCCTGGAGTGGACAGGGTCAACAGCCCCAGCATTTT. Protein: CAWSGQGQQPQHF. Full variable domain (remainder filled in from reference TRBV30 and TRBJ1-5): SQTIHQWPATLVQPVGSPLSLECTVEGTSNPNLYWYRQAAGRGLQLLFYSVGIGQISSEVPQNLSASRPQDRQFILSSKKLLLSDSGFYLCAWSGQGQQPQHFGDGTRLSIL.

The chain employs TRBV19 and TRBJ2-1, with 9 bases identical to TRBD1. Trimming took 10 bases from V and 8 from J; bases not matched to a gene: 6. Germline V CDR1 and CDR2: LNHDA, SQIVND (reference sequence). The CDR3 contains 12 residues. For the CDR3, the DNA is TGTGCCACCAGGACAGGGGAGTATGAGCAGTTCTTC. This codes for CATRTGEYEQFF.

This sequence joins TRBV28 and TRBJ1-1; D is unresolved. Germline V CDR1 and CDR2: MDHEN, SYDVKM. V was cut by 4 bases and J by 0 bases, with 15 bases left in between. CDR3 length: 16 residues. The CDR3 coding sequence is TGTGCCAGCAGTTATATCGATCGGTTCTTGAACACTGAAGCTTTCTTT. It is translated as CASSYIDRFLNTEAFF.

The V gene is TRBV7-8, the J gene TRBJ2-7, with D tentatively TRBD1 or TRBD2 (5 bases each). The CDR3 runs to 15 residues. Germline CDR1 reads SGHVS; CDR2 reads FQNEAQ. The germline V and J ends were trimmed by 2 bases and 2 bases, with 13 bases remaining between them. The CDR3 sequence is CASSLLWDQTYEQYF. The CDR3 DNA sequence: TGTGCCAGCAGCTTACTCTGGGACCAAACCTACGAGCAGTACTTC.

V is TRBV15 and J is TRBJ2-5, with 9 bases identical to TRBD1. The DNA end is more similar to TRBJ2-7, so the J call may be wrong. The germline gives CDR1 LNHNV, CDR2 YYDKDF (reference sequence). There are 17 residues in the CDR3. The CDR3: CATSRGPGTGRINEQYF. In DNA form, the CDR3 reads TGTGCCACCAGCAGAGGCCCCGGGACAGGGAGAATAAACGAGCAGTACTTC.

This clone has a single count. The gene calls are TRBV5-1 and TRBJ1-4; D remains ambiguous. Germline V gene sequence: CDR1 SGHRS, CDR2 YFSETQ. V shed 3 bases and J shed 7 bases, with 13 bases lying between them. This CDR3 region has 14 residues. DNA of the CDR3: TGCGCCAGCAGCTCGGAGGGCGGTGTTGAAAAACTGTTTTTT. Translation gives CASSSEGGVEKLFF.

This sequence joins TRBV21-1 and TRBJ2-1. TRBV21-1 is recorded as a pseudogene. This CDR3 has 15 residues. CDR3 amino acids: CASDPRQLRYNEQFF. The CDR3 DNA sequence: TGTGCCAGCGACCCCCGGCAGTTACGTTACAATGAGCAGTTCTTC.

This clone was found once. V and J are TRBV27 and TRBJ2-3; D not certain. Looked up from germline, CDR1 is MNHEY and CDR2 is SMNVEV (reference sequence). Trimming left V 4 bases short and J 6 bases short, with 14 bases between. This CDR3 comprises 14 residues. The CDR3 protein is CASSSTMVPDTQYF. The DNA for the CDR3 is TGTGCCAGCAGTTCAACCATGGTCCCGGATACGCAGTATTTT.

This chain joins TRBV18 and TRBJ1-2, with D maybe TRBD1 (5 bases). Germline assignment: CDR1 KGHSH and CDR2 LQKENI. The V end lost 4 bases, the J end lost 4 bases, and 16 bases lay between the germline ends. The CDR3 totals 15 residues. CDR3 sequence (DNA): TGTGCCAGCTCACTAACGACGACAGACGCCTATGGCTACACCTTC. Amino acid sequence: CASSLTTTDAYGYTF.

The CDR3 spells CASSLNSNQPQHF. The CDR3 DNA is TGTGCCAGTAGTCTCAATAGCAATCAGCCCCAGCATTTT. The chain joins TRBV19 to TRBJ1-5; D ambiguous. CDR1 is LNHDA, CDR2 SQIVND, per germline (reference sequence). The CDR3 length is 13 residues. V lost 5 bases and J 0 bases, leaving 5 bases between the germline ends.

The gene calls are TRBV9 and TRBJ2-6; D call uncertain. CDR1 SGDLS and CDR2 YYNGEE come from the germline V gene. The CDR3 is 15 amino acids. Trimming shortened V by 0 bases and J by 2 bases, and 6 bases separated the two germline ends. Here the CDR3 reads CASSVGVPGANVLTF. In DNA form, the CDR3 reads TGTGCCAGCAGCGTAGGGGTTCCTGGGGCCAACGTCCTGACTTTC.

The J gene is TRBJ2-3, the V gene TRBV25-1; D unresolved. The germline V gene encodes CDR1 MGHDK and CDR2 SYGVNS. This CDR3 spans 12 amino acids. V was trimmed by 3 bases and J by 6 bases, leaving 7 bases between them. This CDR3 reads CASSESGDTQYF. The CDR3 nucleotides read TGTGCCAGCAGTGAGAGTGGGGATACGCAGTATTTT.

The rearrangement uses TRBV2 and TRBJ2-6; D remains unclear. Looked up from germline, CDR1 is SNHLY and CDR2 is FYNNEI. The CDR3 sequence is 14 residues long. The V end lost 5 bases, the J end lost 2 bases, and 7 bases lay between the germline ends. The CDR3 DNA reads as TGTGCCAGCAGTCACAGTGCTGGGGCCAACGTCCTGACTTTC. Encoded protein: CASSHSAGANVLTF.

The chain employs TRBV5-1 and TRBJ2-7, with TRBD1 matching 7 bases. The CDR3 runs to 14 residues. The germline CDR1 and CDR2 sequences are SGHRS and YFSETQ. V dropped 4 bases and J dropped 4; count of bases not matched to a gene: 8. The CDR3: CASSPTGTDYEQYF. CDR3 bases: TGCGCCAGCAGCCCGACCGGGACAGATTACGAGCAGTACTTC.

This chain links TRBV7-8 with TRBJ2-7; TRBD1 agrees at 7 bases. Losses at the gene ends were 6 bases for V and 7 bases for J; bases not matched to a gene: 15. This CDR3 contains 15 residues. Germline CDR1 SGHVS, CDR2 FQNEAQ. The CDR3 reads CASSLKDRPWGEQYF. DNA of the CDR3: TGTGCCAGCAGTCTCAAGGACAGGCCGTGGGGTGAGCAGTACTTC.

The chain uses TRBV6-1 and TRBJ2-7; tentative D call: TRBD1 (6 bases). The CDR3 length is 13 residues. Germline V lookup: CDR1 MNHNS, CDR2 SASEGT. Deletions cut 4 bases from V and 3 bases from J, with 10 bases between. Written as DNA, the CDR3 is TGTGCCAGCAGTGTAGGACAGTACTACGAGCAGTACTTC. Its protein is CASSVGQYYEQYF.

Details on this clone: A junction boundary mismatches the germline segment, possibly from a read error. The CDR3 here is CASSLGTSQLYEQYF. DNA of the CDR3: TGTGCCAGCAGTTTAGGGACTAGCCAGCTGTACGAGCAGTACTTC. This chain joins TRBV7-8 and TRBJ2-7; 9 bases agree with TRBD2. Germline CDR1 and CDR2: SGHVS and FQNEAQ. The CDR3 totals 15 residues.

This clone has only one observation. The gene calls are TRBV27 and TRBJ2-7; no firm D call. Trimming left V 3 bases short and J 0 bases short, with 6 bases between. The germline CDR1 and CDR2 sequences are MNHEY and SMNVEV (reference sequence). CDR3 size: 13 residues. CDR3 sequence reads: CASSFQDSYEQYF. The DNA of the CDR3 is TGTGCCAGCAGTTTCCAGGACTCCTACGAGCAGTACTTC.

The chain joins TRBV28 to TRBJ1-5; TRBD1 matches at 11 bases. The germline CDR1 and CDR2 sequences are MDHEN and SYDVKM. The CDR3 covers 15 residues. Trimming removed 6 bases from V and 8 bases from J; junction bases left unmatched: 9. Written as DNA, the CDR3 is TGTGCCAGCAGACCAGGGACAGGGGGTTTGAAGCCCCAGCATTTT. It yields the protein CASRPGTGGLKPQHF.

The genes are TRBV5-1 and TRBJ1-2; D may be TRBD1 (6 bases). Germline CDR1 reads SGHRS; CDR2 reads YFSETQ. This CDR3 contains 14 residues. Trimming pared 7 bases from V and 4 bases from J, leaving 17 bases between. CDR3 bases: TGCGCCAGCTCGCCGGACAGAGAATCCTATGGCTACACCTTC. Protein: CASSPDRESYGYTF.

The V gene is TRBV28, the J gene TRBJ1-5; no reliable D call. Germline assignment: CDR1 MDHEN and CDR2 SYDVKM. CDR3 size: 12 residues. V lost 6 bases and J lost 7, with 10 bases in between. Here the CDR3 reads CASREARQPQHF. For the CDR3, the DNA is TGTGCCAGCAGGGAGGCACGCCAGCCCCAGCATTTT.

V and J are TRBV30 and TRBJ1-1, with 7 positions matching TRBD1. After removal of 3 bases from V and 4 bases from J, the junction contained 5 bases not matched to a gene. Germline values: CDR1 GTSNPN, CDR2 SVGIG (reference sequence). This CDR3 is built from 13 residues. The CDR3 region has the DNA TGTGCCTGGAGGCGACAGGGCCCCACTGAAGCTTTCTTT. Protein sequence: CAWRRQGPTEAFF. Based on the CDR3 plus reference TRBV30 and TRBJ1-1, the full variable domain is SQTIHQWPATLVQPVGSPLSLECTVEGTSNPNLYWYRQAAGRGLQLLFYSVGIGQISSEVPQNLSASRPQDRQFILSSKKLLLSDSGFYLCAWRRQGPTEAFFGQGTRLTVV.

The CDR3 coding sequence is TGTGCCAGCAGCTTAGTCCCCCCAGGGGCTGGGGCCAACGTCCTGACTTTC. It codes for CASSLVPPGAGANVLTF. This chain connects TRBV7-9 to TRBJ2-6; maybe TRBD1 (6 bases). Germline loops: CDR1 SEHNR, CDR2 FQNEAQ (reference sequence). Between the trimmed V and J ends, which lost 1 base and 2 bases, there was a span of 12 bases. CDR3 length: 17 residues.

The rearrangement links TRBV11-2 to TRBJ2-1; 13 bases are a match to TRBD2. From germline, CDR1 is SGHAT and CDR2 FQNNGV. J gave up 7 bases and V 1 base, and 4 bases lay outside the gene matches. The CDR3 sequence is 16 residues long. The CDR3 here is CASSLVGTSGMNEQFF. CDR3 coding DNA: TGTGCCAGCAGCTTAGTTGGGACTAGCGGGATGAATGAGCAGTTCTTC.

V is TRBV4-1 and J is TRBJ2-7, with 9 bases that match TRBD2. There are 15 residues in the CDR3. V lost 4 bases and J lost 6; bases outside the gene matches: 10. Per germline, CDR1 MGHRA and CDR2 YSYEKL. This chain's CDR3 is CASSLNAGGALEQYF. CDR3 in DNA: TGCGCCAGCAGCCTCAACGCGGGAGGGGCTCTCGAGCAGTACTTC.

V and J are TRBV2 and TRBJ2-5, with D maybe TRBD1 (6 bases). The DNA matches TRBJ2-7 better at its end, which makes the J call doubtful. The CDR3 loop spans 12 amino acids. Germline assignment: CDR1 SNHLY and CDR2 FYNNEI. The DNA of the CDR3 is TGTGCCAGCAGTCCCCAGGGGAACGAGCAGTACTTC. Amino acid sequence: CASSPQGNEQYF.

The V gene is TRBV10-3, the J gene TRBJ1-1; D not resolved. V was clipped by 0 bases and J by 6 bases, with 5 bases between them. CDR1 ENHRY and CDR2 SYGVKD come from the germline V gene. The CDR3 loop spans 12 amino acids. DNA for the CDR3: TGTGCCATCAGTGAGTCGGGATCTGAAGCTTTCTTT. Its protein is CAISESGSEAFF.

The V call is TRBV27, the J call TRBJ2-3; 11 nucleotides align to TRBD2. The CDR3 covers 18 residues. The junction had 15 bases not matched to a gene; V was cut back by 5 bases and J by 5 bases. CDR1 and CDR2 from the germline V gene are MNHEY and SMNVEV (reference sequence). In nucleotides, the CDR3 is TGTGCCAGCAGTACTCCGGGACTAGCGGTCGCCCGAAAAGATACGCAGTATTTT. Translated: CASSTPGLAVARKDTQYF.

The chain recombines TRBV5-1 with TRBJ2-2, with TRBD1 matching over 10 bases. From germline, CDR1 is SGHRS and CDR2 YFSETQ. V lost 0 bases, J lost 1 base, and 0 bases stayed unmatched. The CDR3 length is 16 residues. The DNA of the CDR3 is TGCGCCAGCAGCTTGGGGGACAGGGGGAACACCGGGGAGCTGTTTTTT. This codes for CASSLGDRGNTGELFF.

The chain couples TRBV16 to TRBJ2-7; D call uncertain. Germline V lookup: CDR1 KGHSY, CDR2 FQNENV. This CDR3 comprises 14 residues. Trimming removed 7 bases at V and 3 bases at J, with 16 bases between. The CDR3 is CASTSRRSRYEQYF. DNA for the CDR3: TGTGCCAGCACCTCTAGGCGTTCTCGCTACGAGCAGTACTTC.